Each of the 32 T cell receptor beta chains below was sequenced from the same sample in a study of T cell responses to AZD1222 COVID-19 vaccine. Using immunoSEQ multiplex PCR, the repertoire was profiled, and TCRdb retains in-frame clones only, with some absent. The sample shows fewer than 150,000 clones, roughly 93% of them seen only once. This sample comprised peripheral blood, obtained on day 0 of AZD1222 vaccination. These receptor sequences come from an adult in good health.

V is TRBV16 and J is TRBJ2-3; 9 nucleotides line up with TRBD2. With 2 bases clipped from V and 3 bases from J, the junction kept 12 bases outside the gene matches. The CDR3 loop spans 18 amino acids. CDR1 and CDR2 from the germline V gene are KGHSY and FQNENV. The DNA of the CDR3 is TGTGCCAGCAGCCAAAATCTTGTTAGCGGGAGTTTTACAGATACGCAGTATTTT. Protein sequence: CASSQNLVSGSFTDTQYF.

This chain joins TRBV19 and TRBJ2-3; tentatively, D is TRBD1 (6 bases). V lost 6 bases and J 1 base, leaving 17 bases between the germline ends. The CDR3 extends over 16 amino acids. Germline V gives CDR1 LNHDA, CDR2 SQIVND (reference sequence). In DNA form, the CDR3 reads TGTGCCAGTAGCCCCTTCACAGGGTTCCGCACAGATACGCAGTATTTT. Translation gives CASSPFTGFRTDTQYF.

The CDR3, as DNA: TGTGCCAGCAGACGGGGGGGACTTTATGAAAAACTGTTTTTT. Protein product: CASRRGGLYEKLFF. The rearrangement joins TRBV6-5 to TRBJ1-4; D perhaps matches TRBD1 (5 bases). The CDR3 is 14 amino acids. Germline values: CDR1 MNHEY, CDR2 SVGAGI. Between the trimmed V and J ends, which lost 6 bases and 6 bases, there was a span of 14 bases.

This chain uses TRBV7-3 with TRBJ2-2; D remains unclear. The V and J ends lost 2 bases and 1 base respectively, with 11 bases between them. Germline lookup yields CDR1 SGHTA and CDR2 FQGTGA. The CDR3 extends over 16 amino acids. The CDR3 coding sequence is TGTGCCAGCAGCTTACTACCGGCGATGAACACCGGGGAGCTGTTTTTT. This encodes CASSLLPAMNTGELFF.

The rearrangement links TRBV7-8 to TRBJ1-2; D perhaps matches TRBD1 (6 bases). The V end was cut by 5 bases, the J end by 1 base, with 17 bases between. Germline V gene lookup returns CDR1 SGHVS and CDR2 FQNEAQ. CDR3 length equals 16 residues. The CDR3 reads CASSRVPDRINYGYTF. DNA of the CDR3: TGTGCCAGCAGCCGAGTCCCGGACAGAATTAACTATGGCTACACCTTC.

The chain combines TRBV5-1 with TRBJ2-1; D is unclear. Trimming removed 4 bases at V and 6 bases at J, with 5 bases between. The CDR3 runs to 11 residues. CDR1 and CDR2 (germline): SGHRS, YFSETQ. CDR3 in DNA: TGCGCCAGCAGCCCGGCCAATGAGCAGTTCTTC. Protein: CASSPANEQFF.

CDR3 sequence (DNA): TGTCCCGCAGGGCTCGACTTCTACGAGCAGTACTTC. It yields the protein CPAGLDFYEQYF. V and J are TRBV30 and TRBJ2-7, with a weak D call TRBD1 (5 bases). Germline V gene sequence: CDR1 GTSNPN, CDR2 SVGIG (reference sequence). CDR3 length: 12 residues.

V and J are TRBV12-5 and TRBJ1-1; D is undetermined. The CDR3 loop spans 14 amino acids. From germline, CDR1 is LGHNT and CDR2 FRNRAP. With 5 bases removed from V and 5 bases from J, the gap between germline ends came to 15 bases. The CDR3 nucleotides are TGTGCTAGTGGTATCGGACCGAGGTGGACTGAAGCTTTCTTT. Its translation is CASGIGPRWTEAFF.

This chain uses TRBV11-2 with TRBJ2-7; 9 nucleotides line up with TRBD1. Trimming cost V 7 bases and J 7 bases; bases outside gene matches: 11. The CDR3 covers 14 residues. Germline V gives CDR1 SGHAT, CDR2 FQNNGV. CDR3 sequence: CASIMDRGMKEQYF. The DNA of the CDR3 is TGTGCCAGCATCATGGACAGGGGAATGAAAGAGCAGTACTTC.

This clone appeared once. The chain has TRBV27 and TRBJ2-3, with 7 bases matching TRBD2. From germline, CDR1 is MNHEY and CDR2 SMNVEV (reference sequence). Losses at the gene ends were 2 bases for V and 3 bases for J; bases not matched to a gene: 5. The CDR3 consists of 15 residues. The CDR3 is CASSLASGLTDTQYF. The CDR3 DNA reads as TGTGCCAGCAGTTTAGCTAGCGGCTTAACAGATACGCAGTATTTT.

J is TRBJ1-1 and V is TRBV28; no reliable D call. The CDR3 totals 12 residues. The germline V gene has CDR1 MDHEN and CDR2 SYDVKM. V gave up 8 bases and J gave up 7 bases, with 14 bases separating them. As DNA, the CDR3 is TGTGCCAGCCTACGAGACGCCTATGAAGCTTTCTTT. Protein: CASLRDAYEAFF.

The CDR3 region is CARSLPLAGGPRSTDTQYF. For the CDR3, the DNA is TGTGCCAGAAGCTTGCCGCTAGCGGGAGGGCCCAGGAGCACAGATACGCAGTATTTT. The rearrangement links TRBV5-3 to TRBJ2-3, with 12 bases identical to TRBD2. TRBV5-3 is filed as an ORF, its function uncertain. Trimming took 1 base from V and 0 from J; bases not matched to a gene: 9. The CDR3 is 19 residues long.

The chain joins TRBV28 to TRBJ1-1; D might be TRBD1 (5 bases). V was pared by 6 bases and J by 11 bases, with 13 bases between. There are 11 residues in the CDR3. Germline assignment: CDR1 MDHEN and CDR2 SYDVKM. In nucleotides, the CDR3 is TGTGCCAGCAGGGTCGGGGGGAAGGCTTTCTTT. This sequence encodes CASRVGGKAFF.

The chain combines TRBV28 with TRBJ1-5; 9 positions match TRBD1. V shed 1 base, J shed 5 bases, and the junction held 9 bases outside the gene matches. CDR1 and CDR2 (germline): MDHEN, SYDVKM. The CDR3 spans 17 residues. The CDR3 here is CASSLLQGASDYQPQHF. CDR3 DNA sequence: TGTGCCAGCAGTTTATTACAGGGGGCATCGGATTATCAGCCCCAGCATTTT.

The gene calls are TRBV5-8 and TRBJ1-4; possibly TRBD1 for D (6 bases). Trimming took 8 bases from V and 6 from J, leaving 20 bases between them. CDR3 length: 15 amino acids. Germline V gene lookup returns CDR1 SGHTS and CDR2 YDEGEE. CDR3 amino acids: CASLRGTRLDEKLFF. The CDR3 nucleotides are TGTGCCAGTTTAAGGGGGACCCGTCTCGATGAAAAACTGTTTTTT.

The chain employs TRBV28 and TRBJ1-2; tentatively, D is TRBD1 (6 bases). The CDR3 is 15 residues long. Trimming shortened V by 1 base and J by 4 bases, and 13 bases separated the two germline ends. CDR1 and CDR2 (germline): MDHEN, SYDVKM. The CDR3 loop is CASSLSTGSVYGYTF. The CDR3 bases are TGTGCCAGCAGTTTATCAACAGGGTCGGTCTATGGCTACACCTTC.

The CDR3 region is CASSPHTNQPQHF. The CDR3 region has the DNA TGTGCCAGCTCACCCCACACCAATCAGCCCCAGCATTTT. The rearrangement joins TRBV18 to TRBJ1-5; unclear D gene. From germline, CDR1 is KGHSH and CDR2 LQKENI. The CDR3 extends over 13 amino acids. Trimming left V 3 bases short and J 3 bases short, with 6 bases between.

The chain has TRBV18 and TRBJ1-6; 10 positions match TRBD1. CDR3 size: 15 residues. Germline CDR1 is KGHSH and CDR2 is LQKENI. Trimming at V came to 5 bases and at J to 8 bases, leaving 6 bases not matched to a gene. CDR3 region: CASSFRDRGDSPLHF. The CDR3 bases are TGTGCCAGCTCATTCCGGGACAGGGGTGATTCACCCCTCCACTTT.

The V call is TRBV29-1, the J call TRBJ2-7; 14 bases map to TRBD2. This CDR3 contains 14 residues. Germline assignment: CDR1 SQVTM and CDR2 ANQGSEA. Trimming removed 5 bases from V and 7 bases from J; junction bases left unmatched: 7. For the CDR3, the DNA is TGCAGCGTTCGACTAGCGGGAGGGCCTGGGGAGCAGTACTTC. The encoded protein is CSVRLAGGPGEQYF.

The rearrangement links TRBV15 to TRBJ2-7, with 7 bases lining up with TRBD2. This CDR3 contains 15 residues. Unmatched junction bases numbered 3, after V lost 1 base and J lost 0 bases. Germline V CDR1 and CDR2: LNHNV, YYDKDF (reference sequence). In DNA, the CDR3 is TGTGCCACCAGCAGAGGGGGAGGGAACTCCTACGAGCAGTACTTC. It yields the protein CATSRGGGNSYEQYF.

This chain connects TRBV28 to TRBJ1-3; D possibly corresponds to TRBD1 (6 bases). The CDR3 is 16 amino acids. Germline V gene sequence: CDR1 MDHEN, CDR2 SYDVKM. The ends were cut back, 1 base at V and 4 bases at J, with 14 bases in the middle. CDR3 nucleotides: TGTGCCAGCAGTTTATCGGGCCAGGGGTTCGGAAACACCATATATTTT. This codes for CASSLSGQGFGNTIYF.

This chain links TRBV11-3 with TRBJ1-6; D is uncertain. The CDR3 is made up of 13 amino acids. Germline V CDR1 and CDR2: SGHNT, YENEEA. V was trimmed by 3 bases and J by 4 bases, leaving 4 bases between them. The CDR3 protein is CASSLGYNSPLHF. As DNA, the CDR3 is TGTGCCAGCAGCTTGGGATATAATTCACCCCTCCACTTT.

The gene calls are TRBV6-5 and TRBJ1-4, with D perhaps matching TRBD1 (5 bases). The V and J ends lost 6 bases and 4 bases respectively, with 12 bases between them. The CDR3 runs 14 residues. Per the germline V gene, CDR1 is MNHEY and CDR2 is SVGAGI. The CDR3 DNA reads TGTGCCAGCAGATCGGGGGGGTTTAATGAAAAACTGTTTTTT. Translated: CASRSGGFNEKLFF.

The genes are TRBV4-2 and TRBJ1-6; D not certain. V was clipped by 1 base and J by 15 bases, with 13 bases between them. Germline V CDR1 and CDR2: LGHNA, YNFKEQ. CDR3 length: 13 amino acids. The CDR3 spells CASSQVDPRLLHF. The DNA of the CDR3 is TGTGCCAGCAGCCAAGTGGACCCGCGGCTCCTCCACTTT.

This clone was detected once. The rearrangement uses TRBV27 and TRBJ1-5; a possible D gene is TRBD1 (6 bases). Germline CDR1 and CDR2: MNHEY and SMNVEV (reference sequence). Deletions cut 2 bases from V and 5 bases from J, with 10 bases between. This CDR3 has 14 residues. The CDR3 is CASSLGSGDQPQHF. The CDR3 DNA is TGTGCCAGCAGTTTAGGGTCAGGGGATCAGCCCCAGCATTTT.

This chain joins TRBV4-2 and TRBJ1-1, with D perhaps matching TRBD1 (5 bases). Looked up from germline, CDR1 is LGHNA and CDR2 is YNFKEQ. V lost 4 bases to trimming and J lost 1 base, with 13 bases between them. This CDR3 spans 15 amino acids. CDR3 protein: CASSPLGQANTEAFF. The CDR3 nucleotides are TGTGCCAGCAGCCCATTGGGGCAGGCGAACACTGAAGCTTTCTTT.

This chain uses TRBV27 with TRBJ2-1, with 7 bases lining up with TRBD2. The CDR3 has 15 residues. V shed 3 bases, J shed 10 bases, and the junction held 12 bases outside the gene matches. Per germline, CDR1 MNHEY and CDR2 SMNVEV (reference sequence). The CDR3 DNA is TGTGCCAGCAGTTTGTCGGTGGGAGGGCCAGGAGAGCAGTTCTTC. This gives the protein CASSLSVGGPGEQFF.

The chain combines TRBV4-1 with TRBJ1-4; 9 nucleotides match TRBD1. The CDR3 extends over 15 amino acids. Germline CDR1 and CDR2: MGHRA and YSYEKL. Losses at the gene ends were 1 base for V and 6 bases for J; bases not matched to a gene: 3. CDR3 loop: CASSQGDRDDEKLFF. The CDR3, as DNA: TGCGCCAGCAGCCAAGGGGACAGGGACGATGAAAAACTGTTTTTT.

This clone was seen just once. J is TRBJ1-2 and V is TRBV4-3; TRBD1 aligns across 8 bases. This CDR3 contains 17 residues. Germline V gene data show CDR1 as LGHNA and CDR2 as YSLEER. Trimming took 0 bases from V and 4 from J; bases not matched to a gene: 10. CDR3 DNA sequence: TGCGCCAGCAGCCAAGACCGCTGGGCAGGGGGCGGCTATGGCTACACCTTC. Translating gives CASSQDRWAGGGYGYTF.

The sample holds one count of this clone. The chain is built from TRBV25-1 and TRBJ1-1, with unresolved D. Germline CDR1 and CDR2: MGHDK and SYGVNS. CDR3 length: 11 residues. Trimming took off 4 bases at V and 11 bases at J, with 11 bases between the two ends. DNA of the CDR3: TGTGCCAGCAGTGGGGTAGATCGGGCTTTCTTT. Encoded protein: CASSGVDRAFF.

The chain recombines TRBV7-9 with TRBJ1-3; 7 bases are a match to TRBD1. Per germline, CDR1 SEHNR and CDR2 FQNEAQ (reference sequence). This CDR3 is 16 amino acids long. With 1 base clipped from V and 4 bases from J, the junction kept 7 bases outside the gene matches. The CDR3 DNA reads TGTGCCAGCAGCTTAGGACCAGGGGGTCGAGGAAACACCATATATTTT. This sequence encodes CASSLGPGGRGNTIYF.

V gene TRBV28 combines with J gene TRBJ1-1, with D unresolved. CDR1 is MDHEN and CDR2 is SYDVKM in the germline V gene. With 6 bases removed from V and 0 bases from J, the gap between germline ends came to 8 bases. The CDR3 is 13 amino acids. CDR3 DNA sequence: TGTGCCAGCAGATACAGCATGAACACTGAAGCTTTCTTT. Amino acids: CASRYSMNTEAFF.